A single sample is the source of the 15 T cell receptor beta chains below, sequenced in a study of shared clonotypes between healthy human individuals. Only in-frame clones appear in the TCRdb table, and some are missing; sequencing was by immunoSEQ multiplex PCR. The sample lists about 1.1 million clones, roughly 74% occurring once. Sample: memory CD4+ T cells from PBMCs. This sample's subset: CD45RA-negative fraction. Every receptor here comes from a young man in good health. Some clones in this sample may be carry-over from other donors' samples.

The chain couples TRBV6-1 to TRBJ2-7; D uncertain. Germline lookup yields CDR1 MNHNS and CDR2 SASEGT. The CDR3 covers 10 residues. V was pared by 1 base and J by 5 bases, with 0 bases between. CDR3 in DNA: TGTGCCAGCAGTGAAGACGAGCAGTACTTC. Residues: CASSEDEQYF.

The table lists this clone with a few counts. The same CDR3 arises from other DNA sequences in this sample as well. The gene calls are TRBV5-1 and TRBJ1-2, with a tentative D call TRBD1 (5 bases). Germline V CDR1 and CDR2: SGHRS, YFSETQ. The CDR3 consists of 13 residues. The germline V and J ends were trimmed by 3 bases and 4 bases, with 10 bases remaining between them. The CDR3 loop is CASSWDSTYGYTF. The CDR3 nucleotides read TGCGCCAGCAGCTGGGACTCAACCTATGGCTACACCTTC. Looking up the rest from reference TRBV5-1 and TRBJ1-2 gives the full variable domain: KAGVTQTPRYLIKTRGQQVTLSCSPISGHRSVSWYQQTPGQGLQFLFEYFSETQRNKGNFPGRFSGRQFSNSRSEMNVSTLELGDSALYLCASSWDSTYGYTFGSGTRLTVV.

This chain joins TRBV19 and TRBJ1-2; D remains ambiguous. V was trimmed by 5 bases and J by 8 bases, leaving 9 bases between them. Germline loops: CDR1 LNHDA, CDR2 SQIVND (reference sequence). The CDR3 length is 11 residues. The CDR3 loop is CASSGERGYTF. The CDR3 DNA reads TGTGCCAGTAGTGGGGAAAGGGGCTACACCTTC.

The chain uses TRBV6-5 and TRBJ1-5; no definite D call. The CDR3 has 15 amino acids. Trimming removed 8 bases at V and 3 bases at J, with 17 bases between. From germline, CDR1 is MNHEY and CDR2 SVGAGI. The CDR3 protein is CASGPRGVDNQPQHF. DNA of the CDR3: TGTGCCAGCGGGCCCCGCGGGGTTGACAATCAGCCCCAGCATTTT.

CDR3: CASSPRQGAYEQFF. Here the CDR3 DNA reads TGTGCCAGCAGCCCACGACAGGGGGCCTATGAGCAGTTCTTC. The chain couples TRBV9 to TRBJ2-1; TRBD1 matches 10 bases. After removal of 4 bases from V and 8 bases from J, the junction contained 6 bases not matched to a gene. The germline V gene encodes CDR1 SGDLS and CDR2 YYNGEE. The CDR3 runs to 14 residues. The whole variable domain, remainder taken from reference TRBV9 and TRBJ2-1, is DSGVTQTPKHLITATGQRVTLRCSPRSGDLSVYWYQQSLDQGLQFLIQYYNGEERAKGNILERFSAQQFPDLHSELNLSSLELGDSALYFCASSPRQGAYEQFFGPGTRLTVL.

A remark on this clone: The conserved phenylalanine or tryptophan is not found at the CDR3 terminus, so this likely reflects a read error. This chain connects TRBV30 to TRBJ1-2; D gene unclear. Germline loops: CDR1 GTSNPN, CDR2 SVGIG (reference sequence). The CDR3 totals 16 residues. Trimming left V 4 bases short and J 0 bases short, with 18 bases between. CDR3 in amino acids: CAWTVLRTPTNYGYTL. CDR3 sequence (DNA): TGTGCCTGGACTGTATTGAGGACTCCAACTAACTATGGCTACACCTTA.

The J gene is TRBJ2-2, the V gene TRBV2, with TRBD2 matching 8 bases. This CDR3 has 14 residues. Germline CDR1 and CDR2: SNHLY and FYNNEI. The V gene end was trimmed by 4 bases and the J gene end by 5 bases; junction bases not matched to a gene: 3. The DNA of the CDR3 is TGTGCCAGCAGTGGCGGCGGGAGGACCGGGGAGCTGTTTTTT. Protein: CASSGGGRTGELFF.

The rearrangement links TRBV7-9 to TRBJ1-4; TRBD1 agrees at 9 bases. Germline CDR1 is SEHNR and CDR2 is FQNEAQ (reference sequence). This CDR3 region has 14 residues. V gave up 5 bases and J gave up 14 bases; unmatched junction bases: 12. The CDR3 coding sequence is TGTGCCAGCAGCCCCGAGGGGGACAGGGCGGGTCTGTTTTTT. Encoded protein: CASSPEGDRAGLFF.

Notes on this clone: This may come from a read error, since a much larger clone is one base off. This sequence joins TRBV28 and TRBJ2-1; no reliable D call. Germline-derived CDR1 and CDR2 are MDHEN and SYDVKM. The V gene lost 6 bases and the J gene lost 6 bases, with 15 bases spanning the gap. This CDR3 comprises 14 residues. CDR3 nucleotide sequence: TGTGCCAGCAGGTTGGCAAGTAAGGTCAATGAGCAGTTCTTC. It is translated as CASRLASKVNEQFF.

The chain links TRBV19 to TRBJ2-2, with 7 bases matching TRBD2. CDR1 is LNHDA, CDR2 SQIVND, per germline (reference sequence). V trimming: 7 bases; J trimming: 6 bases; junction bases outside the gene matches: 8. The CDR3 totals 14 residues. CDR3 in DNA: TGTGCCAGTACTGGCGGGAGTTGGGCCGGGGAGCTGTTTTTT. This translates into CASTGGSWAGELFF.

For this clone: This same CDR3 is encoded by further DNA sequences in the sample. The genes are TRBV30 and TRBJ2-5; D unclear. The CDR3 covers 11 residues. Between the trimmed V and J ends, which lost 0 bases and 4 bases, there was a span of 3 bases. The germline V gene has CDR1 GTSNPN and CDR2 SVGIG (reference sequence). The CDR3 loop reads CAWSVSETQYF. The CDR3 DNA reads as TGTGCCTGGAGTGTATCAGAGACCCAGTACTTC.

DNA of the CDR3: TGTGCCAGCAGCGTATATGGGGGCGCTTATGTCGCCGGGGAGCTGTTTTTT. This codes for CASSVYGGAYVAGELFF. The chain uses TRBV9 and TRBJ2-2, with D maybe TRBD1 (6 bases). Deletions cut 1 base from V and 6 bases from J, with 19 bases between. The CDR3 is 17 residues long. Per the germline V gene, CDR1 is SGDLS and CDR2 is YYNGEE.

The chain is built from TRBV6-1 and TRBJ1-5; D is unclear. The CDR3 consists of 12 residues. CDR1 and CDR2 (germline): MNHNS, SASEGT. V lost 6 bases and J lost 0, with 3 bases in between. CDR3 coding DNA: TGTGCCAGCAGGAATAGCAATCAGCCCCAGCATTTT. This sequence encodes CASRNSNQPQHF.

Remarks on this clone: Since no conserved phenylalanine or tryptophan closes the CDR3, a read error is the likely cause. The chain uses TRBV5-1 and TRBJ1-6; D is undetermined. Trimming cost V 0 bases and J 8 bases, with 12 bases left between them. CDR1 is SGHRS and CDR2 is YFSETQ in the germline V gene. The CDR3 extends over 15 amino acids. The CDR3 DNA sequence: TGCGCCAGCAGCTTGGACGGCAGATTAGATTCACCCCTCCACTCT. Its protein is CASSLDGRLDSPLHS.

The genes are TRBV5-1 and TRBJ2-1; D might be TRBD2 (5 bases). V was cut by 4 bases and J by 1 base, with 12 bases left in between. The CDR3 length is 15 residues. Germline lookup yields CDR1 SGHRS and CDR2 YFSETQ. This CDR3 reads CASSPEVGSYNEQFF. Written as DNA, the CDR3 is TGCGCCAGCAGCCCGGAGGTGGGTTCCTACAATGAGCAGTTCTTC. Looking up the rest from reference TRBV5-1 and TRBJ2-1 gives the full variable domain: KAGVTQTPRYLIKTRGQQVTLSCSPISGHRSVSWYQQTPGQGLQFLFEYFSETQRNKGNFPGRFSGRQFSNSRSEMNVSTLELGDSALYLCASSPEVGSYNEQFFGPGTRLTVL.